The sequence of this T cell receptor (beta chain) was determined in a study of T cell repertoires in cytomegalovirus infection. In the study overall: A matching HLA type, together with CMV infection, was signaled by public TCR beta signatures. General study points: Public TCR beta family frequency separated CMV-and-HLA carriers, including in an independent cohort. Dominating the ex vivo response were HLA-C-restricted CMV-specific TCR beta clonotypes.

There are many counts of this clonotype. What it binds is not known. TCRdb processed the reads anew with MiXCR; each CDR3 protein has one entry. The sample holds 480,000 or so distinct CDR3 sequences; about 11% are singletons and the top ten take roughly 10%. Sequencing was performed on PBMCs. The receptor comes from a human donor in good health (CMV status not recorded). Some clones in this sample may be carry-over from other donors' samples.

DNA of the CDR3: TGTGCCAGCAGACCTTTAGCGCCATCAGGTCCGCAGTATTTT. This encodes CASRPLAPSGPQYF. The chain joins TRBV7-9 to TRBJ2-3; D perhaps matches TRBD2 (5 bases). This CDR3 has 14 residues. The germline CDR1 and CDR2 sequences are SEHNR and FQNEAQ (reference sequence). Trimming shortened V by 6 bases and J by 10 bases, and 20 bases separated the two germline ends.